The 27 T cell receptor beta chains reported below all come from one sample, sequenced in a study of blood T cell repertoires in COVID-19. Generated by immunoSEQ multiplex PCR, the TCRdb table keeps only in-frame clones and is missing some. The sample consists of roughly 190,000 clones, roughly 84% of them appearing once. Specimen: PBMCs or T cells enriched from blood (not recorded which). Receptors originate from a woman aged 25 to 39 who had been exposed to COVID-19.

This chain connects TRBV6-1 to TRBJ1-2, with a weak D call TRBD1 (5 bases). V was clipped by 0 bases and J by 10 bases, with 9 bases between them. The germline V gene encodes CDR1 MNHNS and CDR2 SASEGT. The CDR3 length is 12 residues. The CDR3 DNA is TGTGCCAGCAGTGAAGCGCTCAGGGACTACACCTTC. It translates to CASSEALRDYTF.

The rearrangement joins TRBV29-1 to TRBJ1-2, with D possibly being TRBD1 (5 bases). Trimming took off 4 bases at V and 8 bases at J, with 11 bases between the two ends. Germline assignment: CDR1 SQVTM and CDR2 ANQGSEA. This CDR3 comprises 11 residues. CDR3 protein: CSVAGREGYTF. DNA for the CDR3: TGCAGCGTTGCGGGCAGGGAAGGCTACACCTTC.

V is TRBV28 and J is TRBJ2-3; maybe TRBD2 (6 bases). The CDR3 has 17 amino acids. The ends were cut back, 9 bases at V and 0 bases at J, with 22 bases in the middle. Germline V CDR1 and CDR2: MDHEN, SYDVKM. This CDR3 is CASPRGAARASTDTQYF. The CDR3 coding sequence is TGTGCCAGTCCTCGCGGGGCAGCCCGAGCTAGCACAGATACGCAGTATTTT.

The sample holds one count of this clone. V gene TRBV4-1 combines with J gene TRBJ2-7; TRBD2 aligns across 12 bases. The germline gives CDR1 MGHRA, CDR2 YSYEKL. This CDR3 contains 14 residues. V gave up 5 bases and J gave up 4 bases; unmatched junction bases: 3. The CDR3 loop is CASSYGLAGYEQYF. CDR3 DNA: TGCGCCAGCAGCTATGGACTAGCGGGGTACGAGCAGTACTTC.

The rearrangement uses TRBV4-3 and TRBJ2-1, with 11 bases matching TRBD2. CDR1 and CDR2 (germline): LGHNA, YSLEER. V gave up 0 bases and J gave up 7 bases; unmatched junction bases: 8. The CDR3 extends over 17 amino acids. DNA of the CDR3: TGCGCCAGCAGCCAAGATTCCCCCACTAGCGGGGGTAATGAGCAGTTCTTC. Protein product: CASSQDSPTSGGNEQFF.

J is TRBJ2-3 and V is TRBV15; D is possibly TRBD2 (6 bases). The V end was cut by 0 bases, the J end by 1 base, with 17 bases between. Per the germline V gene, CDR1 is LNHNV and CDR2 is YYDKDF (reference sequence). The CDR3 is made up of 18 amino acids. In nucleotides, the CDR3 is TGTGCCACCAGCAGAGATTGGGACTGGTGGTACGGCACAGATACGCAGTATTTT. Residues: CATSRDWDWWYGTDTQYF. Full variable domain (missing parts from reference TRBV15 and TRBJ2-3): DAMVIQNPRYQVTQFGKPVTLSCSQTLNHNVMYWYQQKSSQAPKLLFHYYDKDFNNEADTPDNFQSRRPNTSFCFLDIRSPGLGDTAMYLCATSRDWDWWYGTDTQYFGPGTRLTVL.

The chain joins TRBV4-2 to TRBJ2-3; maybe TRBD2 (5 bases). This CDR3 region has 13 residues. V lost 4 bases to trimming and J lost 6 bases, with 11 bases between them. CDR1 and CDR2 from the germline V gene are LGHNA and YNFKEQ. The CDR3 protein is CASSLTTIDTQYF. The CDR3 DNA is TGTGCCAGCAGCCTCACGACTATTGATACGCAGTATTTT.

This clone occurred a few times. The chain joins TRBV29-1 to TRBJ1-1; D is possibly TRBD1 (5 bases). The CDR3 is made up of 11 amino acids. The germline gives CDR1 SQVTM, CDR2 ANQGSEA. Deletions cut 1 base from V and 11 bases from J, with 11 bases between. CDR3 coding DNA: TGCAGCGTTGAAGTGGGGGGGATCGCTTTCTTT. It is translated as CSVEVGGIAFF.

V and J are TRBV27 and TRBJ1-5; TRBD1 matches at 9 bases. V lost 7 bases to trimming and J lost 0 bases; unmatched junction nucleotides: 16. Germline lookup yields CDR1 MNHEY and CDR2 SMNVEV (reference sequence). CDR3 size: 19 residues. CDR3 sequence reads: CASTDLQGASRYSNQPQHF. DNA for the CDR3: TGTGCCAGCACCGATTTACAGGGGGCTAGCCGCTATAGCAATCAGCCCCAGCATTTT.

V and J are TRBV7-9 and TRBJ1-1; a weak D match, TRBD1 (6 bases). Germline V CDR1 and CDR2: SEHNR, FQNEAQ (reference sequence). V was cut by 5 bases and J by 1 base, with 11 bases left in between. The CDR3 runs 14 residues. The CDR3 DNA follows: TGTGCCAGCAGCGAGATACAGGGGAACACTGAAGCTTTCTTT. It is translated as CASSEIQGNTEAFF.

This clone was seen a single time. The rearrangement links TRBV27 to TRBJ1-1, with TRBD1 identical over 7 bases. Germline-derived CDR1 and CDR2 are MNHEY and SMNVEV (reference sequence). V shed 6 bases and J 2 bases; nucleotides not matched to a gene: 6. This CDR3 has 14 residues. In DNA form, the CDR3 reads TGTGCCAGCAGCCGTACAGGGGTCAACACTGAAGCTTTCTTT. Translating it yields CASSRTGVNTEAFF.

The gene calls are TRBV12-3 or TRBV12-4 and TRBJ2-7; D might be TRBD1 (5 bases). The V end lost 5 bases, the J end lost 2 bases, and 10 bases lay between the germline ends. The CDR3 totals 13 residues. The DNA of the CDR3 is TGTGCCAGCAGTCCCGTAGGGGCCTACGAGCAGTACTTC. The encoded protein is CASSPVGAYEQYF.

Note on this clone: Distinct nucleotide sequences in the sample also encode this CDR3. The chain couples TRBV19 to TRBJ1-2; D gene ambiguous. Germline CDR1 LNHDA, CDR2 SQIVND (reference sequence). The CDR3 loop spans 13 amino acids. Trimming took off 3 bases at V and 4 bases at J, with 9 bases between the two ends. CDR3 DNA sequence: TGTGCCAGTAGTATTGGGCAGGCCTATGGCTACACCTTC. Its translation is CASSIGQAYGYTF.

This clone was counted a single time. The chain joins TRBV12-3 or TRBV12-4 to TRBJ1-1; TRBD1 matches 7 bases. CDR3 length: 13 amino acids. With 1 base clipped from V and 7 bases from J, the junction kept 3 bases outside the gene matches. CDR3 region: CASSLVTGYEAFF. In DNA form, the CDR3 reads TGTGCCAGCAGTTTAGTGACAGGGTATGAAGCTTTCTTT.

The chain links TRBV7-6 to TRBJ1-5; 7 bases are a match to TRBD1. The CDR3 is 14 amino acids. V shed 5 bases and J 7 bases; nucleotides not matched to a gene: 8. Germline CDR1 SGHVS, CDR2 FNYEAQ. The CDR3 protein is CASSPSGGEQPQHF. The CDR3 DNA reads TGTGCCAGCAGCCCCTCAGGGGGAGAGCAGCCCCAGCATTTT. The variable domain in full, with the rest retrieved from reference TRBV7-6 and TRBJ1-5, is GAGVSQSPRYKVTKRGQDVALRCDPISGHVSLYWYRQALGQGPEFLTYFNYEAQQDKSGLPNDRFSAERPEGSISTLTIQRTEQRDSAMYRCASSPSGGEQPQHFGDGTRLSIL.

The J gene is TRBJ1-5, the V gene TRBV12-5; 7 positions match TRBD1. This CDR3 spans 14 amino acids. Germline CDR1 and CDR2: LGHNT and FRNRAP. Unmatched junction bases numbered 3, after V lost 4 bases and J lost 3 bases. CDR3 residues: CASGSGQLNQPQHF. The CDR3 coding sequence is TGTGCTAGTGGTTCGGGACAGCTCAATCAGCCCCAGCATTTT.

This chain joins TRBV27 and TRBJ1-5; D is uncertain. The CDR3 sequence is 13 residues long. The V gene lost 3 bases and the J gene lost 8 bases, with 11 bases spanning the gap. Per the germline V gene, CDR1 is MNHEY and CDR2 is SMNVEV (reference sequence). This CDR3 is CASSFRYYEPQHF. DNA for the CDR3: TGTGCCAGCAGTTTTCGGTATTACGAGCCCCAGCATTTT.

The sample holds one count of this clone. This chain's CDR3 is CASRLLGGGLYEQYF. CDR3 nucleotides: TGTGCCAGCAGGCTTCTGGGGGGGGGCCTCTACGAGCAGTACTTC. The chain carries TRBV28 and TRBJ2-7; D possibly corresponds to TRBD2 (7 bases). Trimming removed 6 bases from V and 3 bases from J, with 18 bases in between. CDR1 is MDHEN, CDR2 SYDVKM, per germline. CDR3 length equals 15 residues. The full variable domain, its missing parts supplied by reference TRBV28 and TRBJ2-7, is DVKVTQSSRYLVKRTGEKVFLECVQDMDHENMFWYRQDPGLGLRLIYFSYDVKMKEKGDIPEGYSVSREKKERFSLILESASTNQTSMYLCASRLLGGGLYEQYFGPGTRLTVT.

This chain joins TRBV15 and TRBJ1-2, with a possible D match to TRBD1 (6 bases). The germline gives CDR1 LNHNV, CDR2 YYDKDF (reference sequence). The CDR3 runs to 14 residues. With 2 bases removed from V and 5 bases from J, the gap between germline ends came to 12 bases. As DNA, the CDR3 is TGTGCCACCAGCAGAAAGGGGGTGCTATATGGCTACACCTTC. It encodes CATSRKGVLYGYTF.

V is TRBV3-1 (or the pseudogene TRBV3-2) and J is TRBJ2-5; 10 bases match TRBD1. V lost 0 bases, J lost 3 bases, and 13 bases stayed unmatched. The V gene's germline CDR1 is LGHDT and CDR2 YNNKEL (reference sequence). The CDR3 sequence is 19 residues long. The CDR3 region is CASSQDPPPRQGAKETQYF. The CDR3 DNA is TGTGCCAGCAGCCAAGATCCCCCCCCACGACAGGGGGCGAAAGAGACCCAGTACTTC.

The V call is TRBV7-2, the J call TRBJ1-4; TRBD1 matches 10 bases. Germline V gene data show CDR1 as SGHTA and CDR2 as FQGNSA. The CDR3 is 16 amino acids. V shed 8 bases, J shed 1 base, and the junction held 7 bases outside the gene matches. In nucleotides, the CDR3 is TGTGCCAGCCGACAGGGGGCATTCGGAACTAATGAAAAACTGTTTTTT. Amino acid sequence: CASRQGAFGTNEKLFF.

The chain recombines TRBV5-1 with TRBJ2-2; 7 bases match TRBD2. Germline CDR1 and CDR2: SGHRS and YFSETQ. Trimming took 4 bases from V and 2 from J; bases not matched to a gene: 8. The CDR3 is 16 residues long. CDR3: CASSLQAGRNTGELFF. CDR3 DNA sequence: TGCGCCAGCAGCCTCCAAGCGGGGCGCAACACCGGGGAGCTGTTTTTT.

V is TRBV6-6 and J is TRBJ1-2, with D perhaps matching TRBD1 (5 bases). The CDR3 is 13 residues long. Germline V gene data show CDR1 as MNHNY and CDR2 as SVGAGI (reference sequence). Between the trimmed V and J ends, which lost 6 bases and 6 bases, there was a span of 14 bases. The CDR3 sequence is CASRESGADGYTF. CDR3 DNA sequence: TGTGCCAGCAGGGAGAGTGGGGCTGATGGCTACACCTTC.

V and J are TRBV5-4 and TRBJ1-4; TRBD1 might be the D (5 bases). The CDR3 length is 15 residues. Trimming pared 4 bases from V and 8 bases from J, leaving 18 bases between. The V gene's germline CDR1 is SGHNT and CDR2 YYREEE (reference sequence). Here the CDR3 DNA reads TGTGCCAGCAGCAACCCTAAGCCGGGGGGGGAAAAACTGTTTTTT. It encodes CASSNPKPGGEKLFF.

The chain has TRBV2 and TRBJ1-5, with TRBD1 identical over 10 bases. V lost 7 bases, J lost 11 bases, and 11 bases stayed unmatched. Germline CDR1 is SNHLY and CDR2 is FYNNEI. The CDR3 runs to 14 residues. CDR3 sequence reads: CASKTGGKQGAQHF. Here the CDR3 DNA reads TGTGCCAGCAAGACAGGGGGCAAGCAAGGGGCCCAGCATTTT.

CDR3 bases: TGTGCCAGCACCCCGACAGGGACCTACTATGGCTACACCTTC. It encodes CASTPTGTYYGYTF. The chain is built from TRBV5-6 and TRBJ1-2, with 7 bases matching TRBD1. With 6 bases clipped from V and 3 bases from J, the junction kept 8 bases outside the gene matches. The CDR3 totals 14 residues. CDR1 and CDR2 (germline): SGHDT, YYEEEE.

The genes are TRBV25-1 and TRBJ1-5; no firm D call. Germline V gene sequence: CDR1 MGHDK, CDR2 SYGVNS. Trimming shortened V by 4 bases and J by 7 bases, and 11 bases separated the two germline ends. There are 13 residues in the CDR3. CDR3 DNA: TGTGCCAGCAGTGGGGCGGGTCTGCAGCCCCAGCATTTT. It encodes CASSGAGLQPQHF.